The next 28 T cell receptor beta chains were all read from a single sample in a study of blood T cell repertoires in COVID-19. TCRdb keeps only in-frame clones here, not all; method: immunoSEQ multiplex PCR. The data contain some 99,000 clones, just over 85% of them seen just once; the ten biggest clones take up approximately 12%. What was sequenced was peripheral blood. These receptors all stem from a woman aged 60-75 years in a cohort sampled during active or convalescent COVID-19.

The CDR3 DNA follows: TGTGCCAGCGGTGCGCCAGCTTTCTTT. Its translation: CASGAPAFF. This chain joins TRBV12-3 or TRBV12-4 and TRBJ1-1; D is unresolved. The ends were cut back, 8 bases at V and 10 bases at J, with 8 bases in the middle. This CDR3 is 9 amino acids long.

The V gene is TRBV25-1, the J gene TRBJ2-5; 7 bases line up with TRBD2. The trim removed 5 bases at V and 9 bases at J, leaving 9 bases unmatched. CDR3 size: 13 residues. Germline V lookup: CDR1 MGHDK, CDR2 SYGVNS. CDR3 region: CASSPLVAGAQYF. CDR3 bases: TGTGCCAGCAGTCCTCTGGTGGCGGGGGCCCAGTACTTC.

The V call is TRBV18, the J call TRBJ2-6; D gene uncertain. CDR3 length equals 13 residues. V was trimmed by 8 bases and J by 0 bases, leaving 5 bases between them. Germline V gene data show CDR1 as KGHSH and CDR2 as LQKENI. The CDR3: CASLRSGANVLTF. The CDR3, as DNA: TGTGCCAGCCTCCGCTCTGGGGCCAACGTCCTGACTTTC.

CDR3 region: CASSIDRGRAFF. In DNA, the CDR3 is TGTGCCAGTAGTATAGACCGGGGGAGAGCTTTCTTT. The gene calls are TRBV19 and TRBJ1-1, with a tentative D call TRBD1 (5 bases). Germline CDR1 LNHDA, CDR2 SQIVND (reference sequence). Between the trimmed V and J ends, which lost 0 bases and 10 bases, there was a span of 9 bases. CDR3 length: 12 amino acids.

CDR3 sequence reads: CASSSIQYRGTEAFF. The CDR3 nucleotides are TGTGCCAGCAGCTCGATCCAGTACAGGGGGACTGAAGCTTTCTTT. The chain employs TRBV7-9 and TRBJ1-1; 8 positions agree with TRBD1. The trim removed 4 bases at V and 5 bases at J, leaving 9 bases unmatched. The CDR3 is 15 amino acids. The V gene's germline CDR1 is SEHNR and CDR2 FQNEAQ (reference sequence).

The chain carries TRBV5-1 and TRBJ2-5; D is possibly TRBD2 (6 bases). Trimming pared 2 bases from V and 2 bases from J, leaving 10 bases between. Germline V gene data show CDR1 as SGHRS and CDR2 as YFSETQ. The CDR3 covers 14 residues. The CDR3 loop reads CASSLRGLQETQYF. The CDR3 coding sequence is TGCGCCAGCAGCTTACGGGGGTTACAAGAGACCCAGTACTTC.

The chain has TRBV30 and TRBJ1-2, with 7 bases matching TRBD1. V shed 1 base and J 8 bases; nucleotides not matched to a gene: 4. This CDR3 comprises 12 residues. Germline V CDR1 and CDR2: GTSNPN, SVGIG (reference sequence). The CDR3 nucleotides are TGTGCCTGGAGTGGGGGACAGTACGGCTACACCTTC. Translation: CAWSGGQYGYTF.

This clone was seen only a few times. This rearrangement joins TRBV3-1 (or the pseudogene TRBV3-2) to TRBJ2-3, with 9 bases that match TRBD2. V lost 2 bases to trimming and J lost 2 bases; unmatched junction nucleotides: 11. Germline V gene lookup returns CDR1 LGHDT and CDR2 YNNKEL (reference sequence). CDR3 length: 18 residues. The CDR3 spells CASSQLWGREGITDTQYF. Written as DNA, the CDR3 is TGTGCCAGCAGCCAACTCTGGGGGCGGGAGGGAATCACAGATACGCAGTATTTT.

The chain is built from TRBV5-1 and TRBJ1-2; D might be TRBD1 (5 bases). CDR1 is SGHRS, CDR2 YFSETQ, per germline. Trimming took 0 bases from V and 1 from J, leaving 7 bases between them. This CDR3 is built from 14 residues. The CDR3 sequence: CASSLAGNNYGYTF. In DNA, the CDR3 is TGCGCCAGCAGCTTGGCAGGGAATAACTATGGCTACACCTTC. Variable domain in full (rest from reference TRBV5-1 and TRBJ1-2): KAGVTQTPRYLIKTRGQQVTLSCSPISGHRSVSWYQQTPGQGLQFLFEYFSETQRNKGNFPGRFSGRQFSNSRSEMNVSTLELGDSALYLCASSLAGNNYGYTFGSGTRLTVV.

The chain links TRBV5-1 to TRBJ2-1; D is perhaps TRBD1 (6 bases). The CDR3 length is 13 residues. The V end lost 7 bases, the J end lost 3 bases, and 11 bases lay between the germline ends. Germline V CDR1 and CDR2: SGHRS, YFSETQ. DNA for the CDR3: TGCGCCAGCCAACTGGACAGCTACAATGAGCAGTTCTTC. This gives the protein CASQLDSYNEQFF.

V gene TRBV20-1 combines with J gene TRBJ2-3, with a weak D call TRBD2 (5 bases). CDR1 is DFQATT and CDR2 is SNEGSKA in the germline V gene (reference sequence). V dropped 3 bases and J dropped 4 bases, with 17 bases sitting between them. CDR3 length: 15 residues. DNA for the CDR3: TGCAGTGCTAGTGGCACTAGGGCGCATGCAGATACGCAGTATTTT. This gives the protein CSASGTRAHADTQYF.

This chain connects TRBV2 to TRBJ2-2; the match to TRBD2 covers 7 bases. Germline V gene lookup returns CDR1 SNHLY and CDR2 FYNNEI. The CDR3 loop spans 14 amino acids. The V and J ends lost 10 bases and 3 bases, in that order; junction bases with no gene match: 8. The CDR3 bases are TGTGCCACCTCCCGGGAGGCCTACACCGGGGAGCTGTTTTTT. It translates to CATSREAYTGELFF.

In its sample, this clone was seen a few times. The chain has TRBV6-5 and TRBJ1-1, with D possibly being TRBD1 (6 bases). The CDR3 contains 13 residues. V lost 7 bases, J lost 4 bases, and 13 bases lay in between. The V gene's germline CDR1 is MNHEY and CDR2 SVGAGI. CDR3 residues: CASNLQGSTEAFF. CDR3 in DNA: TGTGCCAGCAATTTACAGGGAAGCACTGAAGCTTTCTTT.

The rearrangement uses TRBV3-1 (or the pseudogene TRBV3-2) and TRBJ2-3, with 7 bases aligning to TRBD2. The CDR3 consists of 12 residues. The V gene end was trimmed by 6 bases and the J gene end by 6 bases; junction bases not matched to a gene: 3. Germline loops: CDR1 LGHDT, CDR2 YNNKEL (reference sequence). DNA of the CDR3: TGTGCCAGCAGTCGGGACTACGATACGCAGTATTTT. Protein product: CASSRDYDTQYF.

The rearrangement uses TRBV9 and TRBJ2-5; D gene unclear. This CDR3 has 12 residues. In germline, CDR1 is SGDLS, CDR2 YYNGEE. V was trimmed by 4 bases and J by 3 bases, leaving 7 bases between them. CDR3 sequence (DNA): TGTGCCAGCAGCCCCCGGGAAGAGACCCAGTACTTC. It encodes CASSPREETQYF.

The chain links TRBV28 to TRBJ2-3; 10 nucleotides line up with TRBD1. The CDR3 is made up of 16 amino acids. Trimming at V came to 5 bases and at J to 5 bases, leaving 10 bases not matched to a gene. Germline V gene sequence: CDR1 MDHEN, CDR2 SYDVKM. This CDR3 reads CASSPIGTGARDTQYF. The CDR3 bases are TGTGCCAGCAGTCCCATCGGGACAGGGGCACGAGATACGCAGTATTTT. Using reference TRBV28 and TRBJ2-3 for the parts outside the CDR3, the full variable domain is DVKVTQSSRYLVKRTGEKVFLECVQDMDHENMFWYRQDPGLGLRLIYFSYDVKMKEKGDIPEGYSVSREKKERFSLILESASTNQTSMYLCASSPIGTGARDTQYFGPGTRLTVL.

The V gene is TRBV28, the J gene TRBJ1-2; D is ambiguous. This CDR3 is built from 13 residues. The germline gives CDR1 MDHEN, CDR2 SYDVKM. V gave up 3 bases and J gave up 4 bases, with 9 bases separating them. The CDR3 region has the DNA TGTGCCAGCAGTTTCCCCCGGGGCTATGGCTACACCTTC. Translated: CASSFPRGYGYTF.

The V call is TRBV11-3, the J call TRBJ1-5, with TRBD1 matching over 9 bases. Trimming removed 4 bases from V and 1 base from J; junction bases left unmatched: 17. The CDR3 length is 20 residues. Germline V lookup: CDR1 SGHNT, CDR2 YENEEA. CDR3 amino acids: CASSSGSPDRGFSSNQPQHF. Here the CDR3 DNA reads TGTGCCAGCAGCTCAGGGTCTCCGGACAGGGGCTTTTCGAGCAATCAGCCCCAGCATTTT.

This chain connects TRBV12-3 or TRBV12-4 to TRBJ2-7, with 7 bases identical to TRBD1. Unmatched junction bases numbered 5, after V lost 2 bases and J lost 7 bases. This CDR3 contains 13 residues. CDR3 coding DNA: TGTGCCAGCAGTTTAACCACAGGGGTAGAGCAGTACTTC. Protein sequence: CASSLTTGVEQYF.

The V gene is TRBV5-1, the J gene TRBJ2-1; the match to TRBD2 covers 11 bases. The junction had 5 bases not matched to a gene; V was cut back by 0 bases and J by 6 bases. The CDR3 spans 16 residues. Germline CDR1 reads SGHRS; CDR2 reads YFSETQ. DNA of the CDR3: TGCGCCAGCAGCTTGGAGGTAGCGGGAGGGCCCAATGAGCAGTTCTTC. Translation gives CASSLEVAGGPNEQFF.

The chain couples TRBV19 to TRBJ1-1, with D perhaps TRBD1 (6 bases). There are 14 residues in the CDR3. Trimming pared 3 bases from V and 1 base from J, leaving 9 bases between. Germline assignment: CDR1 LNHDA and CDR2 SQIVND (reference sequence). CDR3 protein: CASSMGTQNTEAFF. CDR3 DNA sequence: TGTGCCAGTAGTATGGGGACACAGAACACTGAAGCTTTCTTT. Full variable domain (remainder filled in from reference TRBV19 and TRBJ1-1): DGGITQSPKYLFRKEGQNVTLSCEQNLNHDAMYWYRQDPGQGLRLIYYSQIVNDFQKGDIAEGYSVSREKKESFPLTVTSAQKNPTAFYLCASSMGTQNTEAFFGQGTRLTVV.

This chain connects TRBV12-5 to TRBJ1-1; D remains ambiguous. Per germline, CDR1 LGHNT and CDR2 FRNRAP. The CDR3 is 16 residues long. Between the trimmed V and J ends, which lost 1 base and 5 bases, there was a span of 17 bases. CDR3 sequence reads: CASGLESTSRGTEAFF. Written as DNA, the CDR3 is TGTGCTAGTGGTTTGGAGTCGACAAGTCGGGGAACTGAAGCTTTCTTT.

V and J are TRBV5-6 and TRBJ1-2; no definite D call. The germline CDR1 and CDR2 sequences are SGHDT and YYEEEE. The CDR3 extends over 13 amino acids. Trimming removed 0 bases from V and 5 bases from J, with 8 bases in between. CDR3: CASSLGGNYGYTF. CDR3 nucleotides: TGTGCCAGCAGCTTGGGCGGGAATTATGGCTACACCTTC. Complete variable domain (other parts from reference TRBV5-6 and TRBJ1-2): DAGVTQSPTHLIKTRGQQVTLRCSPKSGHDTVSWYQQALGQGPQFIFQYYEEEERQRGNFPDRFSGHQFPNYSSELNVNALLLGDSALYLCASSLGGNYGYTFGSGTRLTVV.

This clone is a singleton in its sample. The genes are TRBV10-2 and TRBJ1-5, with TRBD1 matching 7 bases. The junction had 0 bases not matched to a gene; V was cut back by 3 bases and J by 4 bases. The CDR3 extends over 13 amino acids. From germline, CDR1 is WSHSY and CDR2 SAAADI. This CDR3 reads CASSEQGNQPQHF. The CDR3 DNA follows: TGCGCCAGCAGTGAACAGGGGAATCAGCCCCAGCATTTT.

This clone was detected once. The chain recombines TRBV19 with TRBJ2-1, with D hard to call. Germline V gives CDR1 LNHDA, CDR2 SQIVND (reference sequence). The V end was cut by 4 bases, the J end by 4 bases, with 5 bases between. The CDR3 loop spans 12 amino acids. Here the CDR3 reads CASSTLYNEQFF. The CDR3 coding sequence is TGTGCCAGTAGTACCCTTTACAATGAGCAGTTCTTC.

The chain links TRBV28 to TRBJ2-3; no firm D call. The germline V gene has CDR1 MDHEN and CDR2 SYDVKM. V lost 7 bases and J lost 0, with 11 bases in between. The CDR3 extends over 14 amino acids. The CDR3 DNA is TGTGCCAGCAAGCGATCCACTAGCACAGATACGCAGTATTTT. Protein: CASKRSTSTDTQYF.

The V call is TRBV28, the J call TRBJ1-4; D uncertain. Trimming removed 1 base from V and 2 bases from J, with 14 bases in between. Germline V CDR1 and CDR2: MDHEN, SYDVKM. The CDR3 contains 17 residues. The CDR3 coding sequence is TGTGCCAGCAGTTTATTCTCGGTTAAGTCCACTAATGAAAAACTGTTTTTT. Protein sequence: CASSLFSVKSTNEKLFF. Using reference TRBV28 and TRBJ1-4 for the parts outside the CDR3, the full variable domain is DVKVTQSSRYLVKRTGEKVFLECVQDMDHENMFWYRQDPGLGLRLIYFSYDVKMKEKGDIPEGYSVSREKKERFSLILESASTNQTSMYLCASSLFSVKSTNEKLFFGSGTQLSVL.

J is TRBJ1-1 and V is TRBV12-3 or TRBV12-4; D is unclear. The CDR3 covers 13 residues. V lost 1 base, J lost 1 base, and 4 bases lay in between. The CDR3 protein is CASSLGKNTEAFF. CDR3 sequence (DNA): TGTGCCAGCAGTTTAGGTAAGAACACTGAAGCTTTCTTT.